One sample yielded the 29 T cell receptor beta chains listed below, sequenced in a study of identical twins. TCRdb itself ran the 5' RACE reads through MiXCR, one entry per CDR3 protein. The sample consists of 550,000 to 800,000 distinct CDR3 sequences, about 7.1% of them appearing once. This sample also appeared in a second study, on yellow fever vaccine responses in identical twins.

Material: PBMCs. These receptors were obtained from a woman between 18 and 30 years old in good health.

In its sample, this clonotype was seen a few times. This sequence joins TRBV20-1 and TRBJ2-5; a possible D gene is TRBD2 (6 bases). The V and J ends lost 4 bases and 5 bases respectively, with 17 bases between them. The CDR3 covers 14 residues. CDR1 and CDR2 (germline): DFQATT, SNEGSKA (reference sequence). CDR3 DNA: TGCAGTGCTAAACGCGGGAAAGGATGGGAGACCCAGTACTTC. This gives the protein CSAKRGKGWETQYF.

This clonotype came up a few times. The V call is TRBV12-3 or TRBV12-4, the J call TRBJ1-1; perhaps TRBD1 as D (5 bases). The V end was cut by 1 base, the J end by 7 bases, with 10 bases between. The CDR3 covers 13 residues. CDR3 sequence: CASSLGGPREAFF. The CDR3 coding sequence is TGTGCCAGCAGTTTAGGGGGACCGCGTGAAGCTTTCTTT.

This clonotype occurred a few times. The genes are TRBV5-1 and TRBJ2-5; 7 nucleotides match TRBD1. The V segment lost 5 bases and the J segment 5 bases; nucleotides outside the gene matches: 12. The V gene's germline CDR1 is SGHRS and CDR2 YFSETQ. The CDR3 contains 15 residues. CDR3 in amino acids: CASSRQGEVMETQYF. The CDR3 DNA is TGCGCCAGCAGTCGGCAGGGGGAAGTCATGGAGACCCAGTACTTC.

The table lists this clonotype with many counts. The CDR3 DNA sequence: TGCGCCAGCAGGTACGGACTAGCGGGGAACAATGAGCAGTTCTTC. The encoded protein is CASRYGLAGNNEQFF. This sequence joins TRBV5-1 and TRBJ2-1, with 12 bases fitting TRBD2. V lost 5 bases to trimming and J lost 5 bases; unmatched junction nucleotides: 5. This CDR3 has 15 residues. The germline CDR1 and CDR2 sequences are SGHRS and YFSETQ.

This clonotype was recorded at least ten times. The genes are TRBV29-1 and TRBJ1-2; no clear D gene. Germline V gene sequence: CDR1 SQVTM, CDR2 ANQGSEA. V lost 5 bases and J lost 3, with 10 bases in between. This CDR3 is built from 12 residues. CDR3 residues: CSVLAGDYGYTF. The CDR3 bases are TGCAGCGTTCTGGCAGGAGACTATGGCTACACCTTC. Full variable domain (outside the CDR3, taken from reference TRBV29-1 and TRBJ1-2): SAVISQKPSRDICQRGTSLTIQCQVDSQVTMMFWYRQQPGQSLTLIATANQGSEATYESGFVIDKFPISRPNLTFSTLTVSNMSPEDSSIYLCSVLAGDYGYTFGSGTRLTVV.

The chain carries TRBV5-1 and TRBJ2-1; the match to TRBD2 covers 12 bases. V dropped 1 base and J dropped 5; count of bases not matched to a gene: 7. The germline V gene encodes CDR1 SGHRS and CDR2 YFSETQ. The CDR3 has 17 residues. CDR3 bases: TGCGCCAGCAGCTTGCTAGCGGGGGGGAAAAGACACAATGAGCAGTTCTTC. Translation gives CASSLLAGGKRHNEQFF. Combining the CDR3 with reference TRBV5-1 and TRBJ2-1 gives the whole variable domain KAGVTQTPRYLIKTRGQQVTLSCSPISGHRSVSWYQQTPGQGLQFLFEYFSETQRNKGNFPGRFSGRQFSNSRSEMNVSTLELGDSALYLCASSLLAGGKRHNEQFFGPGTRLTVL.

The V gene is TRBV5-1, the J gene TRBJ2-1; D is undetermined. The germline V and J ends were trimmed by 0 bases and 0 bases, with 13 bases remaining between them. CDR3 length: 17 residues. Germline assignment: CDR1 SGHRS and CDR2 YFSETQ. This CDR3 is CASSLVWAPNSYNEQFF. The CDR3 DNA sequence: TGCGCCAGCAGCTTGGTGTGGGCGCCGAACTCCTACAATGAGCAGTTCTTC.

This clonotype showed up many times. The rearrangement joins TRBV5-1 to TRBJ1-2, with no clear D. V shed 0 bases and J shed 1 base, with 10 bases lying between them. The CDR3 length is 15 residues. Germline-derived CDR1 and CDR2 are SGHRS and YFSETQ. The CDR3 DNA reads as TGCGCCAGCAGCTTGGCCCCGGGAAATAACTATGGCTACACCTTC. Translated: CASSLAPGNNYGYTF.

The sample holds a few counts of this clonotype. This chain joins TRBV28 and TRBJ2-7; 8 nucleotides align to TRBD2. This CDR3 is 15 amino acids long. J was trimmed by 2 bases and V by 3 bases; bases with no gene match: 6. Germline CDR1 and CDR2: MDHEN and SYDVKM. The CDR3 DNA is TGTGCCAGCAGTTTCGGGAGGGGGGCTACCTACGAGCAGTACTTC. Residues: CASSFGRGATYEQYF. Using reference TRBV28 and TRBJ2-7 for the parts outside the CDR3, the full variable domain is DVKVTQSSRYLVKRTGEKVFLECVQDMDHENMFWYRQDPGLGLRLIYFSYDVKMKEKGDIPEGYSVSREKKERFSLILESASTNQTSMYLCASSFGRGATYEQYFGPGTRLTVT.

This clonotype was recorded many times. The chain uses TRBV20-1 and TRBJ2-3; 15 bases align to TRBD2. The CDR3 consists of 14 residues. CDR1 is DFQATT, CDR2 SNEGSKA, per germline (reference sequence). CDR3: CSLGLAGGPDTQYF. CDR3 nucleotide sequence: TGCAGCTTAGGACTAGCGGGGGGGCCTGATACGCAGTATTTT.

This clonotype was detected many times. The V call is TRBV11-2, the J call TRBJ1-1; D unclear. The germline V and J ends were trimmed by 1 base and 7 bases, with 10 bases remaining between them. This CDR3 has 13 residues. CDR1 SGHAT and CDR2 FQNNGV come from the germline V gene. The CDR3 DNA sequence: TGTGCCAGCAGCTTAGTCCGACACGTTGAAGCTTTCTTT. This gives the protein CASSLVRHVEAFF.

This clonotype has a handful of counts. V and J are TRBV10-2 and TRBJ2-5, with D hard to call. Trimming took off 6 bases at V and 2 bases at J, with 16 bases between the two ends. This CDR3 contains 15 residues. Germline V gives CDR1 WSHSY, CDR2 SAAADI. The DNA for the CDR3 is TGCGCCAGCAGGCCCGGTTGGCACGAGCAAGAGACCCAGTACTTC. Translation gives CASRPGWHEQETQYF.

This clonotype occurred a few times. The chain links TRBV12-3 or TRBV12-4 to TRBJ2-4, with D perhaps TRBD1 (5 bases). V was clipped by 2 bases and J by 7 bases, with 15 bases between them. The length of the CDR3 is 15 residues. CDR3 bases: TGTGCCAGCAGTTTAAGGTCAGGGATTGGGAACATTCAGTACTTC. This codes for CASSLRSGIGNIQYF.

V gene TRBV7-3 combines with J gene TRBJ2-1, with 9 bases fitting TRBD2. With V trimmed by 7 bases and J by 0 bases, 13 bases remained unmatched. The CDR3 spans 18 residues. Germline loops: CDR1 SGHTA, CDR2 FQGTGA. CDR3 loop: CASTDWAGGKSSYNEQFF. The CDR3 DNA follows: TGTGCCAGCACCGATTGGGCGGGGGGGAAGAGCTCCTACAATGAGCAGTTCTTC.

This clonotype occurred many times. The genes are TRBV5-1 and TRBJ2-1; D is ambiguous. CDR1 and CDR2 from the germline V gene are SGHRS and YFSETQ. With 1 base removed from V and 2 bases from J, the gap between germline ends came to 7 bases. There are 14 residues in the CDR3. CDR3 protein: CASSLNPTYNEQFF. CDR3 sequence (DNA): TGCGCCAGCAGCTTGAATCCGACCTACAATGAGCAGTTCTTC.

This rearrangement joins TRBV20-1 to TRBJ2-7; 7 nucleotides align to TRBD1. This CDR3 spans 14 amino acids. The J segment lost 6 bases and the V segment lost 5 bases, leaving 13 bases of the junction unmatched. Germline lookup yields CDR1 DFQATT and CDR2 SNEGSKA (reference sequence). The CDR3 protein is CSASSGTAFGEQYF. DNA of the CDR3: TGCAGTGCTTCCTCCGGGACAGCCTTCGGCGAGCAGTACTTC.

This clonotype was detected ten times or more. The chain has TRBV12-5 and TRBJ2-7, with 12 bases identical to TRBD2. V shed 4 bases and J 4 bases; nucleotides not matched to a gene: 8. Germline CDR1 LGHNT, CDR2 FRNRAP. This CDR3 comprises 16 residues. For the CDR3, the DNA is TGTGCTAGTGGTTCCCGACTAGCGGGAGAAAGGTACGAGCAGTACTTC. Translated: CASGSRLAGERYEQYF.

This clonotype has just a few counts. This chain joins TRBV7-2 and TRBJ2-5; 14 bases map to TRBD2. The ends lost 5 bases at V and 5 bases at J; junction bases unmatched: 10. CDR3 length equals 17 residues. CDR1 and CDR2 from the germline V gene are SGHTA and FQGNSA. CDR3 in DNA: TGTGCCAGCAGCCTCGGGACTAGCGGGAGATCGGGGGAGACCCAGTACTTC. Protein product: CASSLGTSGRSGETQYF.

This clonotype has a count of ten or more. Here the CDR3 reads CSVDYRQGWLVTGELFF. CDR3 sequence (DNA): TGCAGCGTTGACTACCGACAGGGGTGGTTAGTCACCGGGGAGCTGTTTTTT. The V gene is TRBV29-1, the J gene TRBJ2-2; 8 bases fit TRBD1. The CDR3 has 17 amino acids. V dropped 3 bases and J dropped 4; count of bases not matched to a gene: 13. Germline lookup yields CDR1 SQVTM and CDR2 ANQGSEA.

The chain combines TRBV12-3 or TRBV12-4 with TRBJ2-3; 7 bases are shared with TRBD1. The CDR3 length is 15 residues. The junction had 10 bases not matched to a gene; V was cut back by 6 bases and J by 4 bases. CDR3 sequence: CASRLTGQDPDTQYF. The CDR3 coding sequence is TGTGCCAGCAGATTGACAGGACAGGACCCAGATACGCAGTATTTT.

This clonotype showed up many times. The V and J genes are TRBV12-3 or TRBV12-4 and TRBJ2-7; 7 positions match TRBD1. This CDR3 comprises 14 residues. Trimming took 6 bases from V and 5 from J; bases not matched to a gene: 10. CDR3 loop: CASRRSTGPHEQYF. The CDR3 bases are TGTGCCAGCAGGAGGTCGACAGGGCCCCACGAGCAGTACTTC.

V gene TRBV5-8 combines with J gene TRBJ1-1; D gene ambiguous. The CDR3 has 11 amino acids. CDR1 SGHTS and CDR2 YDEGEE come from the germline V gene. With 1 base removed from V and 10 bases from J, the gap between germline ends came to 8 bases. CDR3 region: CASSLLLSAFF. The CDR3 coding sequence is TGTGCCAGCAGCTTGCTTTTATCAGCTTTCTTT.

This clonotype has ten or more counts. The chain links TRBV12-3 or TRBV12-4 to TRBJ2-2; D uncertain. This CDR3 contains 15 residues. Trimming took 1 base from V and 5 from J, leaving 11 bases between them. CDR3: CASSLVQISTGELFF. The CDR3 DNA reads TGTGCCAGCAGTTTAGTTCAGATATCTACCGGGGAGCTGTTTTTT.

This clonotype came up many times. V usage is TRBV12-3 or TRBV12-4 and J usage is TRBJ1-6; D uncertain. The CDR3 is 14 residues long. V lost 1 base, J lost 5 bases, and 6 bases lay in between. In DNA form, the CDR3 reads TGTGCCAGCAGTTTAGTGGGAAATAATTCACCCCTCCACTTT. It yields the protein CASSLVGNNSPLHF.

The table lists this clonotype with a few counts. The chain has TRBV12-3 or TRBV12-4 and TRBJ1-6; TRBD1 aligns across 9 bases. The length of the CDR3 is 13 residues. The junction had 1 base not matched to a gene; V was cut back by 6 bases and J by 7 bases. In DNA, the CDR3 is TGTGCCAGCAGCGGGACAGGGAATTCACCCCTCCACTTT. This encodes CASSGTGNSPLHF.

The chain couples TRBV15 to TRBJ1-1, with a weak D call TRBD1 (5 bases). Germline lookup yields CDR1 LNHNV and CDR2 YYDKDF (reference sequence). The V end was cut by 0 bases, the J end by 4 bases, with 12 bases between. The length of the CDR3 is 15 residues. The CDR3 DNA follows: TGTGCCACCAGCAGAGATGACAGATGGGCCACTGAAGCTTTCTTT. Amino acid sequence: CATSRDDRWATEAFF.

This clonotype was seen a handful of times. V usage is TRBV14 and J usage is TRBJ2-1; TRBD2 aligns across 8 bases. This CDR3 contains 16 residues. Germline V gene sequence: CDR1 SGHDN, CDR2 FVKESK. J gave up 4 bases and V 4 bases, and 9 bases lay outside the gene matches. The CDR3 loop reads CASSLSRASGYNEQFF. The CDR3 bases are TGTGCCAGCAGCCTTAGTCGGGCTAGCGGGTACAATGAGCAGTTCTTC. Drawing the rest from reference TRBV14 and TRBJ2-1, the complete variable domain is EAGVTQFPSHSVIEKGQTVTLRCDPISGHDNLYWYRRVMGKEIKFLLHFVKESKQDESGMPNNRFLAERTGGTYSTLKVQPAELEDSGVYFCASSLSRASGYNEQFFGPGTRLTVL.

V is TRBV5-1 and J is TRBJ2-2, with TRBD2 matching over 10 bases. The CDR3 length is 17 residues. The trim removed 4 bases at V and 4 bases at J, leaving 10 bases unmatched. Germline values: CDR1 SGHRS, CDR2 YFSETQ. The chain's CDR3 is CASSHTGTSAFTGELFF. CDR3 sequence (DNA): TGCGCCAGCAGCCATACCGGGACTAGCGCCTTCACCGGGGAGCTGTTTTTT.

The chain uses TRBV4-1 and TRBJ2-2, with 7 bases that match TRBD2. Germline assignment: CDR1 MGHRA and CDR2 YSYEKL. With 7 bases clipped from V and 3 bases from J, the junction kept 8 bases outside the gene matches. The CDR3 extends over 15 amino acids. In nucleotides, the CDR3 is TGCGCCAGCAAACGGTTCAGCGGGGACACCGGGGAGCTGTTTTTT. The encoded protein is CASKRFSGDTGELFF.